This T cell receptor beta chain is drawn from a study of blood T cells in healthy people across ages. Germline CDR1 is SGHRS and CDR2 is YFSETQ. The V gene end was trimmed by 4 bases and the J gene end by 10 bases; junction bases not matched to a gene: 10. This CDR3 comprises 14 residues. A second PCR, run for about 6 to 11 cycles, used a sample-barcoded 5' primer plus a J-beta primer mix. TCRdb redid the calling of the 5' RACE reads with MiXCR, one entry per CDR3 protein. This sample yields some 800,000 distinct CDR3 sequences, of which 20% to 25% are seen a single time; 3% to 4.5% belongs to the top ten. These data were likewise used in another study, on T cells of mothers and their children.

J is TRBJ2-1 and V is TRBV5-1, with 8 nucleotides matching TRBD2. The clonotype comes from a boy younger than 18 in good health. Specimen: blood. CDR3: CASSPPSLAGEQFF. The CDR3 DNA sequence: TGCGCCAGCAGCCCTCCATCCCTAGCGGGCGAGCAGTTCTTC. Full variable domain (missing parts from reference TRBV5-1 and TRBJ2-1): KAGVTQTPRYLIKTRGQQVTLSCSPISGHRSVSWYQQTPGQGLQFLFEYFSETQRNKGNFPGRFSGRQFSNSRSEMNVSTLELGDSALYLCASSPPSLAGEQFFGPGTRLTVL.